This T cell receptor (beta chain) came from a study of T cells of healthy individuals. A single record per CDR3 protein comes from TCRdb applying MiXCR to the 5' RACE reads. The sample lists about 82,000 distinct CDR3 sequences; about 5% were seen once. Germline V gives CDR1 LGHNA, CDR2 YSLEER. V lost 3 bases and J 4 bases, leaving 18 bases between the germline ends. CDR3 size: 17 residues. There are many counts of this clonotype. This chain uses TRBV4-3 with TRBJ2-2; a weak D match, TRBD1 (6 bases). The TCR originated in a female donor in good health. CDR3 loop: CASSHRGSTGPTGELFF. Here the CDR3 DNA reads TGCGCCAGCAGCCACAGAGGGTCCACAGGGCCCACCGGGGAGCTGTTTTTT.